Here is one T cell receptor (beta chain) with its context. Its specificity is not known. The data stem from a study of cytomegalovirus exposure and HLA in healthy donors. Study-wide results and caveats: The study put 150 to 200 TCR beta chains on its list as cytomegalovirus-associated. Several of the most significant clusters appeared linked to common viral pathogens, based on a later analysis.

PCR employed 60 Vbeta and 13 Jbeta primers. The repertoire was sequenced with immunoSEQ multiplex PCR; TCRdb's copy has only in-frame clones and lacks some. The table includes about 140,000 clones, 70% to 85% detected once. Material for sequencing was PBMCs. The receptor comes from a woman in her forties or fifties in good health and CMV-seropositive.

CDR3 sequence (DNA): TGTGCCAGCAGCCCGAGATGGGGGGGCGGACCAGTCCCCGAAGCTTTCTTT. Its translation: CASSPRWGGGPVPEAFF. The chain combines TRBV9 with TRBJ1-1, with D possibly being TRBD1 (6 bases). The CDR3 extends over 17 amino acids. The V and J ends lost 4 bases and 8 bases respectively, with 27 bases between them. Germline V gene sequence: CDR1 SGDLS, CDR2 YYNGEE.